The next 15 T cell receptor beta chains were all read from a single sample in a study of blood T cell repertoires in COVID-19. Profiling relied on immunoSEQ multiplex PCR, and the TCRdb table lists in-frame clones only, not all of them. The sample includes tens of thousands of clones, roughly 91% of them seen just once. Sequenced input: peripheral blood. The receptor set was obtained from a woman aged 45-65 years in a cohort sampled during active COVID-19.

The DNA for the CDR3 is TGTGCCAGCAGCGAACAGCCGGGACAGGGAACTGAAGCTTTCTTT. Residues: CASSEQPGQGTEAFF. The chain joins TRBV7-3 to TRBJ1-1; 9 bases are shared with TRBD1. CDR1 and CDR2 (germline): SGHTA, FQGTGA. The CDR3 extends over 15 amino acids. The J segment lost 5 bases and the V segment lost 5 bases, leaving 9 bases of the junction unmatched.

The chain is built from TRBV27 and TRBJ2-7, with no clear D. This CDR3 region has 13 residues. Germline V gene sequence: CDR1 MNHEY, CDR2 SMNVEV (reference sequence). The germline V and J ends were trimmed by 7 bases and 0 bases, with 10 bases remaining between them. CDR3 coding DNA: TGTGCCAGCACTTCGAGTAGCTCCTACGAGCAGTACTTC. Protein product: CASTSSSSYEQYF.

This chain links TRBV19 with TRBJ2-1; 8 nucleotides match TRBD2. V lost 3 bases and J lost 4; bases outside the gene matches: 8. Per germline, CDR1 LNHDA and CDR2 SQIVND (reference sequence). The CDR3 has 16 residues. Written as DNA, the CDR3 is TGTGCCAGTAGTATCTACGGGACTAGGCGTTACAATGAGCAGTTCTTC. Encoded protein: CASSIYGTRRYNEQFF.

The chain has TRBV7-2 and TRBJ1-1; 7 bases fit TRBD1. After removal of 2 bases from V and 1 base from J, the junction contained 4 bases not matched to a gene. The CDR3 runs 15 residues. The V gene's germline CDR1 is SGHTA and CDR2 FQGNSA. The CDR3 nucleotides are TGTGCCAGCAGCTTACAGGGGGATAGGAACACTGAAGCTTTCTTT. Encoded protein: CASSLQGDRNTEAFF.

The rearrangement uses TRBV29-1 and TRBJ2-5; 11 positions agree with TRBD1. This CDR3 has 14 residues. Germline-derived CDR1 and CDR2 are SQVTM and ANQGSEA. Unmatched junction bases numbered 9, after V lost 6 bases and J lost 6 bases. The CDR3 nucleotides read TGCAGCGTGGGGACAGGGGGGACGGGGAAGACCCAGTACTTC. Its protein product is CSVGTGGTGKTQYF.

The V gene is TRBV6-6, the J gene TRBJ2-2, with 9 bases fitting TRBD1. The CDR3 has 16 amino acids. Germline V CDR1 and CDR2: MNHNY, SVGAGI (reference sequence). V lost 7 bases and J lost 3; bases outside the gene matches: 9. CDR3 protein: CASTADRGGYTGELFF. For the CDR3, the DNA is TGTGCCAGCACAGCAGACAGGGGGGGTTACACCGGGGAGCTGTTTTTT.

The rearrangement joins TRBV5-4 to TRBJ2-1; 12 bases are a match to TRBD2. The V gene end was trimmed by 4 bases and the J gene end by 7 bases; junction bases not matched to a gene: 6. There are 15 residues in the CDR3. CDR1 and CDR2 (germline): SGHNT, YYREEE (reference sequence). This CDR3 is CASSAGLAGMNEQFF. CDR3 DNA: TGTGCCAGCAGCGCAGGACTAGCGGGAATGAATGAGCAGTTCTTC.

The chain links TRBV5-1 to TRBJ1-1; TRBD1 matches at 10 bases. V lost 4 bases, J lost 5 bases, and 8 bases stayed unmatched. Germline lookup yields CDR1 SGHRS and CDR2 YFSETQ. The CDR3 is made up of 15 amino acids. The CDR3 reads CASSDRTGGGTEAFF. The CDR3 coding sequence is TGCGCCAGCAGCGACCGGACAGGGGGAGGGACTGAAGCTTTCTTT.

This sequence joins TRBV6-6 and TRBJ2-7; 8 nucleotides agree with TRBD2. Trimming cost V 5 bases and J 2 bases; bases outside gene matches: 8. Germline values: CDR1 MNHNY, CDR2 SVGAGI (reference sequence). There are 15 residues in the CDR3. CDR3: CASSPRGTRPYEQYF. For the CDR3, the DNA is TGTGCCAGCAGTCCCCGAGGGACTAGACCCTACGAGCAGTACTTC.

The rearrangement links TRBV6-1 to TRBJ1-5, with a tentative D call TRBD1 (6 bases). The CDR3 covers 16 residues. From germline, CDR1 is MNHNS and CDR2 SASEGT. With 4 bases removed from V and 4 bases from J, the gap between germline ends came to 17 bases. This CDR3 reads CASSGEQGGKNQPQHF. For the CDR3, the DNA is TGTGCCAGCAGTGGGGAACAGGGTGGGAAGAATCAGCCCCAGCATTTT.

The chain uses TRBV28 and TRBJ1-3; 7 nucleotides agree with TRBD1. CDR3 length equals 15 residues. V shed 4 bases, J shed 3 bases, and the junction held 6 bases outside the gene matches. Germline CDR1 MDHEN, CDR2 SYDVKM. The CDR3 loop is CASSSPTGIGNTIYF. The CDR3 DNA follows: TGTGCCAGCAGTTCCCCGACAGGGATTGGAAACACCATATATTTT.

The V gene is TRBV3-1 (or the pseudogene TRBV3-2), the J gene TRBJ1-1, with D maybe TRBD1 (5 bases). Germline CDR1 is LGHDT and CDR2 is YNNKEL (reference sequence). The CDR3 runs to 15 residues. V dropped 4 bases and J dropped 5 bases, with 17 bases sitting between them. For the CDR3, the DNA is TGTGCCAGCAGCCGAAACAGGCGGAGTTGGACTGAAGCTTTCTTT. Amino acids: CASSRNRRSWTEAFF.

The V call is TRBV5-1, the J call TRBJ1-3, with TRBD1 matching over 7 bases. Germline trimming cut 2 bases from V and 2 bases from J; bases unmatched to any gene: 10. Germline loops: CDR1 SGHRS, CDR2 YFSETQ. This CDR3 spans 17 amino acids. This CDR3 reads CASSFLETGLPGNTIYF. The CDR3 DNA is TGCGCCAGCAGCTTTTTAGAGACAGGGCTTCCTGGAAACACCATATATTTT.

The chain links TRBV4-2 to TRBJ1-2, with D tentatively TRBD1 (5 bases). Germline values: CDR1 LGHNA, CDR2 YNFKEQ. The CDR3 totals 15 residues. V shed 7 bases and J shed 8 bases, with 23 bases lying between them. The CDR3 protein is CASTDQQGGKSGYTF. The CDR3, as DNA: TGTGCCAGCACCGATCAGCAGGGAGGGAAAAGCGGCTACACCTTC.

The genes are TRBV29-1 and TRBJ2-7; TRBD2 aligns across 7 bases. Germline lookup yields CDR1 SQVTM and CDR2 ANQGSEA. J gave up 4 bases and V 5 bases, and 14 bases lay outside the gene matches. This CDR3 has 15 amino acids. The CDR3 protein is CSVLGGDGAKYEQYF. The CDR3, as DNA: TGCAGCGTTTTGGGGGGGGACGGCGCAAAGTACGAGCAGTACTTC.